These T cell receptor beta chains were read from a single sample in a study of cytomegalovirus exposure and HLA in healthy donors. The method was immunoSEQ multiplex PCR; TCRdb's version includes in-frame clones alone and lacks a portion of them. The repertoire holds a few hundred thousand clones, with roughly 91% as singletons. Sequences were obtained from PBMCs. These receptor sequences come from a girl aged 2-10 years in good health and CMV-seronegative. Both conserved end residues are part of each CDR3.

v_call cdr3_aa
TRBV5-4 CASSQQGYNEQFF
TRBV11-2 CASSLGFFSSGNTIYF
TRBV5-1 CASSRDLSDTQYF
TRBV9 CASSVTENSPLHF
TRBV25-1 CASSTRNRYEQYF
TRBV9 CASSVVGGGELFF
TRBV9 CASSGTGEFRAFF
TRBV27 CASSLGTGPYEQYF
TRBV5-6 CASSSGVGNTIYF
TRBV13 CASSLGGSSDTQYF
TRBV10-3 CAISTSGSNVETQYF
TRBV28 CASSLTFYEQYF
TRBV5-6 CASSFLERPLGGYTF
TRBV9 CASSVTFRTSGTTNEQFF
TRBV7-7 CASSLLAASTDTQYF
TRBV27 CASSAVGQGAYGYTF
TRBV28 CASSQPQGSNYGYTF
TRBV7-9 CASSLELTNTGELFF
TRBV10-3 CAISGAGLADDEQFF
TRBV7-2 CASSLAETSTDTQYF
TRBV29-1 CSVQGDAYEQHF
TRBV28 CASRNAGVVWTGELFF
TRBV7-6 CASSSGGTGIFGGYTF
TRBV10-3 CAISGVRDGDTEAFF
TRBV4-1 CASSWTGLNTEAFF
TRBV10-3 CAISELGTEGTEAFF
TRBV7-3 CASSLTGTVLPTF
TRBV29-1 CSVEDLPGSREENEQFF
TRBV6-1 CASHPGGPGETQYF
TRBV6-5 CASTGGLGLKFF
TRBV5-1 CASSFPGDGTQYF
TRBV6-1 CASSGVQGNYGYTF
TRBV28 CASSYGSGGGPNTIYF
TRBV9 CASSVGKPVSGSKDEQFF
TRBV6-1 CASSVGLAGNEQFF
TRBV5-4 CASSLVGAGVDYEQYF
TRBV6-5 CASNWGTGTEAFF
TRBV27 CASGSEPHKDIPYEQYF
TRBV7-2 CASSLNPTRSGNTIYF
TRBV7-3 CASSFYGGTGADSTEAFF
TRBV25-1 CASSASWGYEQYF
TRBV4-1 CASSQATSGVGEQFF
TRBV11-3 CASSFEPTDTQYF
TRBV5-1 CASSHDREGGELFF
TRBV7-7 CASSPDLNTGELFF
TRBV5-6 CASSLPMQVTYEQYF
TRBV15 CATSRDLRGLSSYNEQFF
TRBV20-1 CSATGAGYTF
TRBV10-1 CASRGDRGYEQYF